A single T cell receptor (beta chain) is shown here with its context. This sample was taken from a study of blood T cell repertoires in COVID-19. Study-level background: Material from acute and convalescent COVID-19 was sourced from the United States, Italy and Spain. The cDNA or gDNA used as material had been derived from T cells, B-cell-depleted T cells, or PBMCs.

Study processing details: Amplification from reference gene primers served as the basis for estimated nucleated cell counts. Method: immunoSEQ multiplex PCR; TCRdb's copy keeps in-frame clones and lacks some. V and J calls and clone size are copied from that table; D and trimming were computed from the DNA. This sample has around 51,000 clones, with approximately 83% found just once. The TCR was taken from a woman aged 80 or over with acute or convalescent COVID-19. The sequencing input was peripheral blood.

CDR3 loop: CASSGDNSYEQYF. The DNA for the CDR3 is TGCGCCAGCAGCGGGGACAACTCCTACGAGCAGTACTTC. The chain recombines TRBV5-1 with TRBJ2-7; D possibly corresponds to TRBD1 (6 bases). Trimming removed 4 bases from V and 0 bases from J, with 8 bases in between. Germline loops: CDR1 SGHRS, CDR2 YFSETQ. The CDR3 consists of 13 residues.